These 25 T cell receptor beta chains share one sample of origin, sequenced in a study of cytomegalovirus exposure and HLA in healthy donors. In the PCR, 60 Vbeta and 13 Jbeta primers were used. Sequencing was performed with immunoSEQ multiplex PCR; in TCRdb, only in-frame clones are kept and a portion is missing. The data show some 120,000 clones, approximately 78% seen once. Sequenced material: PBMCs. The receptors shown here come from a man aged 25-45 years in good health and CMV-seropositive.

J is TRBJ2-1 and V is TRBV6-6; 10 bases are shared with TRBD2. Germline V gene lookup returns CDR1 MNHNY and CDR2 SVGAGI (reference sequence). Trimming took 8 bases from V and 10 from J; bases not matched to a gene: 11. This CDR3 is 14 amino acids long. CDR3 sequence: CASLEASGGPEQFF. Here the CDR3 DNA reads TGTGCCAGCCTGGAGGCTAGCGGGGGCCCGGAGCAGTTCTTC.

The V gene is TRBV5-1, the J gene TRBJ1-4, with 9 positions matching TRBD1. Germline CDR1 SGHRS, CDR2 YFSETQ. Trimming removed 3 bases from V and 5 bases from J; junction bases left unmatched: 5. CDR3 length: 15 residues. The CDR3 here is CASSSGDRENEKLFF. DNA of the CDR3: TGCGCCAGCAGCTCAGGGGACAGGGAGAATGAAAAACTGTTTTTT.

DNA for the CDR3: TGCGCCAGCAGCTTGCGACAGGGGAGCACAGATACGCAGTATTTT. It yields the protein CASSLRQGSTDTQYF. This chain links TRBV5-1 with TRBJ2-3, with TRBD1 identical over 8 bases. The V and J ends lost 1 base and 0 bases, in that order; junction bases with no gene match: 1. Germline V gives CDR1 SGHRS, CDR2 YFSETQ. The CDR3 is 15 amino acids.

The chain carries TRBV5-1 and TRBJ2-1; 7 bases are a match to TRBD1. The CDR3 spans 18 residues. J was trimmed by 5 bases and V by 4 bases; bases with no gene match: 18. CDR1 and CDR2 (germline): SGHRS, YFSETQ. The CDR3 is CASSGTVGSAPLNNEQFF. The CDR3 DNA sequence: TGCGCCAGCAGCGGGACAGTTGGTAGCGCGCCGTTAAACAATGAGCAGTTCTTC.

This chain connects TRBV5-6 to TRBJ1-2; D remains unclear. Trimming pared 1 base from V and 2 bases from J, leaving 12 bases between. Looked up from germline, CDR1 is SGHDT and CDR2 is YYEEEE. The CDR3 is made up of 15 amino acids. For the CDR3, the DNA is TGTGCCAGCAGCTTGACCATGGGCCTCAACTATGGCTACACCTTC. This codes for CASSLTMGLNYGYTF.

This chain joins TRBV6-5 and TRBJ2-7; the D gene is possibly TRBD1 (5 bases). CDR3 length equals 15 residues. The germline V gene has CDR1 MNHEY and CDR2 SVGAGI. V was pared by 0 bases and J by 3 bases, with 12 bases between. The CDR3 DNA is TGTGCCAGCAGTTACTCGCAGGGAACCCTCTACGAGCAGTACTTC. Translated: CASSYSQGTLYEQYF.

On this clone: Other DNA sequences within the sample encode an identical CDR3. The gene calls are TRBV5-1 and TRBJ1-2, with 12 bases fitting TRBD1. The germline gives CDR1 SGHRS, CDR2 YFSETQ. The CDR3 is made up of 15 amino acids. Trimming removed 4 bases from V and 3 bases from J; junction bases left unmatched: 4. CDR3 coding DNA: TGCGCCAGCAGCCTTGGGACAGGGGGCTACTATGGCTACACCTTC. Residues: CASSLGTGGYYGYTF.

This chain joins TRBV6-1 and TRBJ2-3, with TRBD2 identical over 7 bases. The CDR3 covers 13 residues. J gave up 1 base and V 11 bases, and 6 bases lay outside the gene matches. From germline, CDR1 is MNHNS and CDR2 SASEGT. The DNA for the CDR3 is TGTGCCGGTATGAGCGGGGGCACAGATACGCAGTATTTT. Translated, it gives CAGMSGGTDTQYF.

The table lists this clone with a few counts. This chain links TRBV2 with TRBJ1-2; 7 bases fit TRBD1. J gave up 2 bases and V 3 bases, and 3 bases lay outside the gene matches. Looked up from germline, CDR1 is SNHLY and CDR2 is FYNNEI. The CDR3 runs to 14 residues. This chain's CDR3 is CASSDAGQNYGYTF. The CDR3 DNA sequence: TGTGCCAGCAGTGATGCGGGACAGAACTATGGCTACACCTTC.

The rearrangement uses TRBV7-3 and TRBJ2-1, with TRBD2 identical over 11 bases. The ends lost 5 bases at V and 4 bases at J; junction bases unmatched: 7. The CDR3 has 16 amino acids. Germline V CDR1 and CDR2: SGHTA, FQGTGA. CDR3 nucleotides: TGTGCCAGCAGCCCGCAGGGACTAGCGGTGTACAATGAGCAGTTCTTC. Translation gives CASSPQGLAVYNEQFF.

The J gene is TRBJ2-5, the V gene TRBV2; 8 bases fit TRBD1. CDR3 length: 17 amino acids. Germline assignment: CDR1 SNHLY and CDR2 FYNNEI. V lost 6 bases, J lost 0 bases, and 12 bases stayed unmatched. The CDR3, as DNA: TGTGCCAGCAGCGACCGGACCTTGGGACAGGACCAAGAGACCCAGTACTTC. Translated: CASSDRTLGQDQETQYF.

The genes are TRBV7-6 and TRBJ2-5; TRBD2 matches at 8 bases. The CDR3 is 16 amino acids. The trim removed 1 base at V and 6 bases at J, leaving 10 bases unmatched. CDR1 is SGHVS and CDR2 is FNYEAQ in the germline V gene. CDR3 nucleotides: TGTGCCAGCAGCTTAGGTTCCGGGAGGGAGAAGCAGACCCAGTACTTC. Translation: CASSLGSGREKQTQYF.

This clone was seen a single time. The chain has TRBV19 and TRBJ2-1; D possibly corresponds to TRBD2 (6 bases). Trimming stripped 6 bases from V and 3 bases from J, with 15 bases between. Germline CDR1 is LNHDA and CDR2 is SQIVND (reference sequence). The CDR3 sequence is 15 residues long. The CDR3 region has the DNA TGTGCCAGTAGGACAAACAAGGACTACTACAATGAGCAGTTCTTC. Protein: CASRTNKDYYNEQFF.

The chain joins TRBV7-8 to TRBJ1-5; 11 bases are shared with TRBD1. CDR1 is SGHVS and CDR2 is FQNEAQ in the germline V gene. The CDR3 length is 15 residues. V lost 5 bases, J lost 3 bases, and 3 bases stayed unmatched. The CDR3 coding sequence is TGTGCCAGCAGCCGGGGACAGGGGGTCAATCAGCCCCAGCATTTT. It specifies CASSRGQGVNQPQHF.

This rearrangement joins TRBV7-3 to TRBJ1-2; 12 positions match TRBD1. Germline V lookup: CDR1 SGHTA, CDR2 FQGTGA. This CDR3 spans 18 amino acids. Germline trimming cut 5 bases from V and 2 bases from J; bases unmatched to any gene: 12. CDR3 residues: CASSPGQGQGAGNYGYTF. The DNA for the CDR3 is TGTGCCAGCAGCCCCGGGCAGGGACAGGGGGCCGGGAACTATGGCTACACCTTC.

This sequence joins TRBV9 and TRBJ2-2; D is ambiguous. Germline V CDR1 and CDR2: SGDLS, YYNGEE. V lost 1 base and J 0 bases, leaving 4 bases between the germline ends. This CDR3 is built from 14 residues. CDR3 in DNA: TGTGCCAGCAGCGTATTAGCGAACACCGGGGAGCTGTTTTTT. It codes for CASSVLANTGELFF.

The V gene is TRBV10-1, the J gene TRBJ2-2; 8 nucleotides match TRBD2. Germline CDR1 is WNHNN and CDR2 is SYGVQD (reference sequence). Unmatched junction bases numbered 4, after V lost 5 bases and J lost 5 bases. The CDR3 runs 14 residues. The CDR3 here is CASSTSGKTGELFF. DNA for the CDR3: TGCGCCAGCAGTACTAGCGGCAAAACCGGGGAGCTGTTTTTT.

The chain recombines TRBV5-4 with TRBJ1-4, with 12 positions matching TRBD1. Unmatched junction bases numbered 9, after V lost 3 bases and J lost 0 bases. This CDR3 is built from 19 residues. The germline CDR1 and CDR2 sequences are SGHNT and YYREEE (reference sequence). The CDR3 nucleotides are TGTGCCAGCAGCTCAGGGACAGGGGGCACTTATGCAACTAATGAAAAACTGTTTTTT. It yields the protein CASSSGTGGTYATNEKLFF.

This clone was picked up one time. CDR3 sequence reads: CASSSAAGTYNTGELFF. CDR3 bases: TGTGCCAGCAGCTCGGCCGCCGGGACTTATAACACCGGGGAGCTGTTTTTT. The gene calls are TRBV5-4 and TRBJ2-2; D is possibly TRBD2 (6 bases). This CDR3 has 17 residues. Germline-derived CDR1 and CDR2 are SGHNT and YYREEE (reference sequence). The V end lost 3 bases, the J end lost 2 bases, and 17 bases lay between the germline ends. Supplemented by reference TRBV5-4 and TRBJ2-2, the full variable domain reads ETGVTQSPTHLIKTRGQQVTLRCSSQSGHNTVSWYQQALGQGPQFIFQYYREEENGRGNFPPRFSGLQFPNYSSELNVNALELDDSALYLCASSSAAGTYNTGELFFGEGSRLTVL.

This clone came up once. The rearrangement joins TRBV30 to TRBJ1-2; a possible D gene is TRBD1 (5 bases). The germline CDR1 and CDR2 sequences are GTSNPN and SVGIG (reference sequence). The V gene lost 3 bases and the J gene lost 4 bases, with 9 bases spanning the gap. The CDR3 is 12 residues long. The DNA of the CDR3 is TGTGCCTGGAGCAGGGTGAGCTATGGCTACACCTTC. It translates to CAWSRVSYGYTF.

The chain combines TRBV15 with TRBJ1-1; 7 bases fit TRBD1. V dropped 1 base and J dropped 10; count of bases not matched to a gene: 3. The CDR3 is 12 residues long. CDR1 is LNHNV, CDR2 YYDKDF, per germline (reference sequence). CDR3 in amino acids: CATSRVRGRAFF. CDR3 coding DNA: TGTGCCACCAGCAGAGTCAGGGGGAGAGCTTTCTTT.

V is TRBV6-1 and J is TRBJ1-2, with 9 bases fitting TRBD1. Germline V gives CDR1 MNHNS, CDR2 SASEGT. The junction had 0 bases not matched to a gene; V was cut back by 1 base and J by 6 bases. The CDR3 runs to 13 residues. CDR3 protein: CASSEGTGDGYTF. The CDR3 bases are TGTGCCAGCAGTGAAGGGACAGGGGATGGCTACACCTTC.

The rearrangement joins TRBV7-9 to TRBJ2-1; 12 nucleotides match TRBD2. Looked up from germline, CDR1 is SEHNR and CDR2 is FQNEAQ (reference sequence). Trimming cost V 4 bases and J 3 bases; bases outside gene matches: 13. The CDR3 covers 19 residues. The CDR3 region is CASSSHSEGLAGLYNEQFF. In DNA form, the CDR3 reads TGTGCCAGCAGCTCTCACTCCGAAGGACTAGCGGGGCTCTACAATGAGCAGTTCTTC.

This rearrangement joins TRBV7-2 to TRBJ1-2, with 7 bases matching TRBD1. Germline assignment: CDR1 SGHTA and CDR2 FQGNSA. After removal of 3 bases from V and 5 bases from J, the junction contained 0 bases not matched to a gene. The CDR3 is 12 residues long. Here the CDR3 reads CASSLTGYGYTF. The CDR3, as DNA: TGTGCCAGCAGCTTGACAGGGTATGGCTACACCTTC.

This sequence joins TRBV11-3 and TRBJ1-5; unclear D gene. This CDR3 has 15 amino acids. V lost 8 bases and J lost 2, with 16 bases in between. Germline V gene sequence: CDR1 SGHNT, CDR2 YENEEA. The chain's CDR3 is CASRNDGLGNQPQHF. CDR3 sequence (DNA): TGTGCCAGCCGTAACGACGGGTTGGGCAATCAGCCCCAGCATTTT.